The 32 T cell receptor beta chains presented below share a single source sample, sequenced in a study of CD8+ T cells in alopecia areata. Treatment indicated: oral pan-JAK inhibitor, 5-10 mg twice daily. cDNA prepared by RNA extraction and subsequent reverse transcription served as the template for sequencing. The assay was immunoSEQ multiplex PCR, and TCRdb's table has in-frame clones only and misses some. The sample includes approximately 300,000 clones, roughly 64% seen only once; the top ten take around 1.7%. Sequencing used CD4+ T cells sorted from blood, obtained at week 24, from a patient treated with tofacitinib. All receptors come from a human donor with alopecia areata.

DNA for the CDR3: TGCAGCGGGGACAGGGGGGGAGCTGAAGCTTTCTTT. This sequence encodes CSGDRGGAEAFF. The J gene is TRBJ1-1, the V gene TRBV29-1; 11 nucleotides agree with TRBD1. After removal of 7 bases from V and 6 bases from J, the junction contained 4 bases not matched to a gene. The CDR3 is 12 residues long. CDR1 and CDR2 from the germline V gene are SQVTM and ANQGSEA.

There are a few counts of this clone. The same CDR3 can be traced to other DNA sequences in this sample. The rearrangement joins TRBV29-1 to TRBJ2-2; D may be TRBD2 (5 bases). V lost 3 bases and J 1 base, leaving 6 bases between the germline ends. Germline V CDR1 and CDR2: SQVTM, ANQGSEA. The CDR3 is 13 residues long. The CDR3, as DNA: TGCAGCGTTGATGGAGGGAACACCGGGGAGCTGTTTTTT. Its translation: CSVDGGNTGELFF.

This clone was detected only a few times. The chain employs TRBV11-1 and TRBJ2-1; D unresolved. Germline values: CDR1 SGHAT, CDR2 FQDESV (reference sequence). This CDR3 comprises 15 residues. Trimming shortened V by 5 bases and J by 1 base, and 12 bases separated the two germline ends. The CDR3 is CASSTQVKSYNEQFF. The DNA of the CDR3 is TGTGCCAGCAGCACACAAGTGAAGTCCTACAATGAGCAGTTCTTC.

The V gene is TRBV5-4, the J gene TRBJ2-7; 7 nucleotides agree with TRBD1. The CDR3 length is 17 residues. After removal of 4 bases from V and 2 bases from J, the junction contained 15 bases not matched to a gene. Germline loops: CDR1 SGHNT, CDR2 YYREEE (reference sequence). CDR3 sequence (DNA): TGTGCCAGCAGCCAAGACCCCAGGACAGGTGGCACCTACGAGCAGTACTTC. It encodes CASSQDPRTGGTYEQYF.

The V gene is TRBV5-1, the J gene TRBJ2-5; no reliable D call. This CDR3 contains 13 residues. Trimming cost V 3 bases and J 2 bases, with 8 bases left between them. In germline, CDR1 is SGHRS, CDR2 YFSETQ. The CDR3 DNA sequence: TGCGCCAGCAGCTACGGGTCTCAAGAGACCCAGTACTTC. This gives the protein CASSYGSQETQYF. The variable domain in full, with the rest retrieved from reference TRBV5-1 and TRBJ2-5, is KAGVTQTPRYLIKTRGQQVTLSCSPISGHRSVSWYQQTPGQGLQFLFEYFSETQRNKGNFPGRFSGRQFSNSRSEMNVSTLELGDSALYLCASSYGSQETQYFGPGTRLLVL.

V gene TRBV2 combines with J gene TRBJ2-7; tentatively, D is TRBD2 (5 bases). The CDR3 has 11 residues. The germline V gene encodes CDR1 SNHLY and CDR2 FYNNEI. V was trimmed by 6 bases and J by 4 bases, leaving 7 bases between them. CDR3 sequence reads: CASRGEYEQYF. The CDR3 DNA reads as TGTGCCAGCAGGGGAGAGTACGAGCAGTACTTC.

V gene TRBV28 combines with J gene TRBJ1-5, with 7 bases identical to TRBD1. The CDR3 totals 15 residues. Trimming at V came to 6 bases and at J to 6 bases, leaving 11 bases not matched to a gene. Germline V gives CDR1 MDHEN, CDR2 SYDVKM. The CDR3: CASRSTDRERQPQHF. The CDR3 nucleotides read TGTGCCAGCAGGTCTACCGACAGGGAGCGTCAGCCCCAGCATTTT. Variable domain in full (rest from reference TRBV28 and TRBJ1-5): DVKVTQSSRYLVKRTGEKVFLECVQDMDHENMFWYRQDPGLGLRLIYFSYDVKMKEKGDIPEGYSVSREKKERFSLILESASTNQTSMYLCASRSTDRERQPQHFGDGTRLSIL.

This clone was counted a few times. This chain joins TRBV27 and TRBJ2-3; 8 bases are a match to TRBD2. CDR1 is MNHEY and CDR2 is SMNVEV in the germline V gene (reference sequence). Germline trimming cut 3 bases from V and 7 bases from J; bases unmatched to any gene: 9. The CDR3 consists of 15 residues. CDR3 sequence reads: CASSFFRTSRHTQYF. DNA for the CDR3: TGTGCCAGCAGTTTTTTTAGGACTAGCAGACATACGCAGTATTTT.

In DNA, the CDR3 is TGTGCCAGCAGTTACTCAGAGGGGGGGGAGACCCAGTACTTC. The encoded protein is CASSYSEGGETQYF. The V gene is TRBV6-6, the J gene TRBJ2-5; a weak D match, TRBD2 (7 bases). CDR1 is MNHNY and CDR2 is SVGAGI in the germline V gene (reference sequence). CDR3 size: 14 residues. The V gene lost 0 bases and the J gene lost 5 bases, with 10 bases spanning the gap.

This clone has only a few counts. This rearrangement joins TRBV28 to TRBJ1-1; D uncertain. This CDR3 is built from 14 residues. CDR1 MDHEN and CDR2 SYDVKM come from the germline V gene. The V gene lost 4 bases and the J gene lost 6 bases, with 15 bases spanning the gap. The DNA for the CDR3 is TGTGCCAGCAGTTACACCCCTGGGCAGTCTGAAGCTTTCTTT. Its protein product is CASSYTPGQSEAFF.

The chain uses TRBV14 and TRBJ1-5; the D is unclear. The CDR3 runs to 14 residues. V was shortened by 4 bases and J by 1 base, with 8 bases between the two germline ends. Germline V gives CDR1 SGHDN, CDR2 FVKESK. The CDR3 loop is CASSPGSSNQPQHF. The CDR3, as DNA: TGTGCCAGCAGCCCAGGATCCAGCAATCAGCCCCAGCATTTT.

This chain uses TRBV25-1 with TRBJ1-2; no firm D call. Germline CDR1 and CDR2: MGHDK and SYGVNS. The CDR3 covers 14 residues. The ends were cut back, 3 bases at V and 5 bases at J, with 13 bases in the middle. CDR3 protein: CASSEGPRPYGYTF. The CDR3, as DNA: TGTGCCAGCAGTGAGGGTCCTCGACCATATGGCTACACCTTC.

CDR3 sequence reads: CSAVTKQGHSGNTIYF. The CDR3 DNA is TGCAGCGCCGTAACTAAACAGGGGCACTCTGGAAACACCATATATTTT. This chain uses TRBV29-1 with TRBJ1-3; TRBD1 matches 7 bases. Germline CDR1 is SQVTM and CDR2 is ANQGSEA. V shed 7 bases and J 0 bases; nucleotides not matched to a gene: 12. This CDR3 has 16 amino acids.

This clone was detected ten times or more. The CDR3 loop reads CASSLGSVSRTDTQYF. The CDR3, as DNA: TGTGCCAGCAGCTTAGGCAGCGTTAGTAGGACAGATACGCAGTATTTT. This sequence joins TRBV7-8 and TRBJ2-3; no firm D call. The CDR3 sequence is 16 residues long. The germline V gene has CDR1 SGHVS and CDR2 FQNEAQ. Trimming pared 1 base from V and 3 bases from J, leaving 14 bases between.

The rearrangement uses TRBV7-8 and TRBJ2-6; maybe TRBD1 (6 bases). In germline, CDR1 is SGHVS, CDR2 FQNEAQ. This CDR3 is 19 amino acids long. Trimming removed 8 bases from V and 2 bases from J, with 25 bases in between. Here the CDR3 reads CASGPLVSHGGPGANVLTF. CDR3 in DNA: TGTGCCAGCGGGCCCCTTGTCTCACATGGGGGCCCTGGGGCCAACGTCCTGACTTTC.

The chain links TRBV15 to TRBJ2-3; 7 bases are shared with TRBD2. This CDR3 contains 17 residues. CDR1 is LNHNV, CDR2 YYDKDF, per germline (reference sequence). V lost 0 bases and J lost 5; bases outside the gene matches: 11. CDR3 region: CATSRDLTSRPRDTQYF. CDR3 bases: TGTGCCACCAGCAGAGATCTGACTAGCCGACCACGAGATACGCAGTATTTT. Variable domain in full (rest from reference TRBV15 and TRBJ2-3): DAMVIQNPRYQVTQFGKPVTLSCSQTLNHNVMYWYQQKSSQAPKLLFHYYDKDFNNEADTPDNFQSRRPNTSFCFLDIRSPGLGDTAMYLCATSRDLTSRPRDTQYFGPGTRLTVL.

The sample holds a few counts of this clone. Other nucleotide sequences from this sample produce the same CDR3. The chain has TRBV27 and TRBJ2-5; 9 nucleotides line up with TRBD1. The J segment lost 2 bases and the V segment lost 2 bases, leaving 3 bases of the junction unmatched. Germline V gives CDR1 MNHEY, CDR2 SMNVEV (reference sequence). This CDR3 comprises 15 residues. CDR3 in amino acids: CASSLSGTGQETQYF. The CDR3 DNA reads TGTGCCAGCAGTTTAAGCGGGACAGGGCAAGAGACCCAGTACTTC.

The chain has TRBV2 and TRBJ1-2, with TRBD1 as a possible D gene (5 bases). Germline-derived CDR1 and CDR2 are SNHLY and FYNNEI. V lost 4 bases and J 4 bases, leaving 7 bases between the germline ends. This CDR3 comprises 12 residues. CDR3: CASSATAYGYTF. The CDR3 DNA reads TGTGCCAGCAGTGCGACAGCCTATGGCTACACCTTC.

This chain uses TRBV9 with TRBJ2-7, with D possibly matching TRBD1 (7 bases). CDR1 and CDR2 from the germline V gene are SGDLS and YYNGEE. The CDR3 runs 19 residues. V was shortened by 4 bases and J by 0 bases, with 26 bases between the two germline ends. The CDR3 DNA is TGTGCCAGCAGCCGAACCTCAGGAGGGGGCGCTGAAAGCTCCTACGAGCAGTACTTC. It yields the protein CASSRTSGGGAESSYEQYF.

This clone was seen a handful of times. The genes are TRBV29-1 and TRBJ1-4; D perhaps matches TRBD1 (6 bases). V shed 6 bases and J shed 8 bases, with 10 bases lying between them. This CDR3 spans 11 amino acids. Germline loops: CDR1 SQVTM, CDR2 ANQGSEA. The CDR3 sequence: CSVHRDEKLFF. The CDR3 coding sequence is TGCAGCGTACACAGGGACGAAAAACTGTTTTTT.

The chain has TRBV7-2 and TRBJ1-2, with TRBD1 identical over 12 bases. The CDR3 consists of 16 residues. The germline gives CDR1 SGHTA, CDR2 FQGNSA. The J segment lost 4 bases and the V segment lost 4 bases, leaving 7 bases of the junction unmatched. DNA for the CDR3: TGTGCCAGCAGCTCCCGGGACAGGGGGCCGGGCTATGGCTACACCTTC. Translated, it gives CASSSRDRGPGYGYTF.

This clone was picked up a small number of times. This chain links TRBV7-9 with TRBJ1-2; no definite D call. CDR3 length: 13 residues. The ends were cut back, 5 bases at V and 4 bases at J, with 11 bases in the middle. Germline lookup yields CDR1 SEHNR and CDR2 FQNEAQ (reference sequence). The CDR3, as DNA: TGTGCCAGCAGCAGGACCCCCTCCTATGGCTACACCTTC. Its translation: CASSRTPSYGYTF. The complete variable domain, with remaining parts taken from reference TRBV7-9 and TRBJ1-2, reads DTGVSQNPRHKITKRGQNVTFRCDPISEHNRLYWYRQTLGQGPEFLTYFQNEAQLEKSRLLSDRFSAERPKGSFSTLEIQRTEQGDSAMYLCASSRTPSYGYTFGSGTRLTVV.

This clone showed up just a few times. The V and J genes are TRBV11-2 and TRBJ2-4; TRBD2 agrees at 11 bases. With V trimmed by 5 bases and J by 6 bases, 15 bases remained unmatched. This CDR3 spans 18 amino acids. Germline V lookup: CDR1 SGHAT, CDR2 FQNNGV. CDR3 sequence reads: CASSPRAASGGPRNIQYF. In nucleotides, the CDR3 is TGTGCCAGCAGCCCCAGAGCAGCTAGCGGGGGGCCAAGAAACATTCAGTACTTC.

V is TRBV7-9 and J is TRBJ1-1, with D possibly matching TRBD1 (5 bases). The CDR3 has 15 residues. The V gene lost 1 base and the J gene lost 8 bases, with 17 bases spanning the gap. Germline loops: CDR1 SEHNR, CDR2 FQNEAQ (reference sequence). The CDR3 protein is CASSLVGGQGIEAFF. The CDR3 DNA reads as TGTGCCAGCAGCTTAGTTGGTGGCCAGGGCATCGAAGCTTTCTTT. The whole variable domain, filled in from reference TRBV7-9 and TRBJ1-1, reads DTGVSQNPRHKITKRGQNVTFRCDPISEHNRLYWYRQTLGQGPEFLTYFQNEAQLEKSRLLSDRFSAERPKGSFSTLEIQRTEQGDSAMYLCASSLVGGQGIEAFFGQGTRLTVV.

The CDR3 here is CASSPTRDPYEQYF. DNA for the CDR3: TGCGCCAGCAGCCCTACAAGGGACCCCTACGAGCAGTACTTC. This chain joins TRBV4-1 and TRBJ2-7; the D call may be TRBD1 or TRBD2 (5 bases each). Germline lookup yields CDR1 MGHRA and CDR2 YSYEKL. V lost 4 bases and J 2 bases, leaving 12 bases between the germline ends. The CDR3 loop spans 14 amino acids.

Points on this clone: Other DNA sequences within the sample encode an identical CDR3. The chain employs TRBV30 and TRBJ1-1; no clear D. Germline V gene sequence: CDR1 GTSNPN, CDR2 SVGIG (reference sequence). The V and J ends lost 0 bases and 1 base respectively, with 6 bases between them. The CDR3 length is 13 residues. CDR3 sequence (DNA): TGTGCCTGGAGTGTAAGACAGAACACTGAAGCTTTCTTT. It codes for CAWSVRQNTEAFF.

This clone was detected only once. The gene calls are TRBV5-6 and TRBJ2-1; D gene uncertain. The length of the CDR3 is 12 residues. Germline V gene data show CDR1 as SGHDT and CDR2 as YYEEEE. V lost 5 bases and J 2 bases, leaving 5 bases between the germline ends. The CDR3 DNA is TGTGCCAGCAGTAACCCCTACAATGAGCAGTTCTTC. It translates to CASSNPYNEQFF.

The V call is TRBV7-2, the J call TRBJ2-5, with 9 bases fitting TRBD1. Looked up from germline, CDR1 is SGHTA and CDR2 is FQGNSA. The J segment lost 5 bases and the V segment lost 5 bases, leaving 6 bases of the junction unmatched. This CDR3 is built from 14 residues. CDR3 region: CASSAGTGWETQYF. The DNA for the CDR3 is TGTGCCAGCAGCGCCGGGACAGGGTGGGAGACCCAGTACTTC.

The chain employs TRBV7-9 and TRBJ1-1; D gene ambiguous. Germline V gives CDR1 SEHNR, CDR2 FQNEAQ (reference sequence). The CDR3 is 13 amino acids. The V and J ends lost 1 base and 2 bases respectively, with 5 bases between them. The CDR3 sequence is CASSLEHNTEAFF. The CDR3 bases are TGTGCCAGCAGCTTAGAGCATAACACTGAAGCTTTCTTT. The complete variable domain, with remaining parts taken from reference TRBV7-9 and TRBJ1-1, reads DTGVSQNPRHKITKRGQNVTFRCDPISEHNRLYWYRQTLGQGPEFLTYFQNEAQLEKSRLLSDRFSAERPKGSFSTLEIQRTEQGDSAMYLCASSLEHNTEAFFGQGTRLTVV.

The chain joins TRBV6-1 to TRBJ2-1, with 10 bases aligning to TRBD2. J gave up 6 bases and V 5 bases, and 4 bases lay outside the gene matches. Looked up from germline, CDR1 is MNHNS and CDR2 is SASEGT. CDR3 length: 14 residues. In nucleotides, the CDR3 is TGTGCCAGCAGTCCCGGGACTAGCGCCAATGAGCAGTTCTTC. It is translated as CASSPGTSANEQFF.

The chain links TRBV30 to TRBJ1-2; D unresolved. Germline CDR1 and CDR2: GTSNPN and SVGIG (reference sequence). The V gene lost 2 bases and the J gene lost 8 bases, with 15 bases spanning the gap. The CDR3 sequence is 13 residues long. CDR3 loop: CAWSPGPFLGYTF. The CDR3 DNA reads TGTGCCTGGAGTCCTGGGCCTTTCTTGGGCTACACCTTC.

In its sample, this clone was seen a few times. Other DNA sequences in this sample translate to the same CDR3. The chain joins TRBV6-5 to TRBJ2-7, with D possibly matching TRBD2 (6 bases). The germline V and J ends were trimmed by 2 bases and 3 bases, with 8 bases remaining between them. The CDR3 sequence is 13 residues long. Germline lookup yields CDR1 MNHEY and CDR2 SVGAGI. The CDR3 nucleotides are TGTGCCAGCAGTTACAGGCGGGGCTACGAGCAGTACTTC. It encodes CASSYRRGYEQYF.